These 21 T cell receptor beta chains share one sample of origin, sequenced in a study of blood T cells in healthy people across ages. The use of a sample-barcoded 5' primer and a J-beta primer mix characterized a second PCR of 7 to 11 cycles. TCRdb recomputed calls from the 5' RACE reads with MiXCR, one row per CDR3 protein. The sample carries hundreds of thousands of distinct CDR3 sequences, approximately 30% recorded once. Specimen: blood. The receptors shown here come from an elderly woman in good health.

The chain recombines TRBV6-2 or TRBV6-3 with TRBJ1-5; D not certain. This CDR3 spans 14 amino acids. The germline CDR1 and CDR2 sequences are MNHEY and SVGEGT. Trimming removed 6 bases at V and 6 bases at J, with 15 bases between. CDR3 DNA sequence: TGTGCCAGCAGGATAGGACGGGTCAGTCAGCCCCAGCATTTT. Protein sequence: CASRIGRVSQPQHF.

For this clonotype: A much larger clone differs by one base, so this may be a read error. V gene TRBV6-5 combines with J gene TRBJ2-6; D is undetermined. Germline V gene lookup returns CDR1 MNHEY and CDR2 SVGAGI. Trimming took 4 bases from V and 0 from J, leaving 10 bases between them. CDR3 length: 16 residues. The CDR3, as DNA: TGTGCCAGCAGTTGCGAAGGTCGCTCTGGGGCCAACGTCCTGACTTTC. As protein: CASSCEGRSGANVLTF.

This clonotype showed up many times. In DNA, the CDR3 is TGTGCCAGCAGTCCCGGGTCTGGGCGGGGAATCTACGAGCAGTACTTC. As protein: CASSPGSGRGIYEQYF. The J gene is TRBJ2-7, the V gene TRBV12-3 or TRBV12-4; perhaps TRBD2 as D (6 bases). Deletions cut 5 bases from V and 3 bases from J, with 20 bases between. There are 16 residues in the CDR3.

V and J are TRBV20-1 and TRBJ1-2; the match to TRBD1 covers 9 bases. V was clipped by 0 bases and J by 4 bases; unmatched bases: 12. The CDR3 has 17 residues. CDR1 and CDR2 (germline): DFQATT, SNEGSKA (reference sequence). The CDR3 region has the DNA TGCAGTGCTAGAGATATCCCCTTTGGACAGGGGATCTATGGCTACACCTTC. This gives the protein CSARDIPFGQGIYGYTF.

This clonotype was seen more than once but under ten times. The chain's CDR3 is CASTLRAQPGTEAFF. The CDR3 coding sequence is TGTGCCAGCACCCTACGGGCCCAGCCTGGCACTGAAGCTTTCTTT. The rearrangement uses TRBV12-3 or TRBV12-4 and TRBJ1-1; D unclear. The CDR3 contains 15 residues. Trimming pared 7 bases from V and 4 bases from J, leaving 19 bases between.

The gene calls are TRBV10-3 and TRBJ2-5, with TRBD1 identical over 7 bases. CDR3 length: 14 residues. Germline lookup yields CDR1 ENHRY and CDR2 SYGVKD. With V trimmed by 2 bases and J by 5 bases, 5 bases remained unmatched. The CDR3 sequence is CAISEPTGSETQYF. In DNA, the CDR3 is TGTGCCATCAGTGAGCCGACAGGGTCGGAGACCCAGTACTTC.

This clonotype has a count of ten or more. This sequence joins TRBV15 and TRBJ2-1; 10 bases are a match to TRBD1. Trimming cost V 0 bases and J 9 bases; bases outside gene matches: 8. Germline V gene lookup returns CDR1 LNHNV and CDR2 YYDKDF (reference sequence). The CDR3 totals 16 residues. CDR3 sequence (DNA): TGTGCCACCAGCAGAGATCGGGGACAGGGGAGGAGTGAGCAGTTCTTC. Translating it yields CATSRDRGQGRSEQFF.

This clonotype was picked up many times. V and J are TRBV6-5 and TRBJ2-1, with D unclear. CDR3 size: 15 residues. The germline V gene encodes CDR1 MNHEY and CDR2 SVGAGI. V lost 7 bases and J lost 0, with 13 bases in between. CDR3 nucleotides: TGTGCCAGCACCCCGGACCGAAGCTCCTACAATGAGCAGTTCTTC. This codes for CASTPDRSSYNEQFF.

This clonotype has ten or more counts. The CDR3 is CASSYSATAYEQYF. CDR3 sequence (DNA): TGTGCCAGCAGTTACTCTGCGACAGCCTACGAGCAGTACTTC. The chain recombines TRBV6-2 or TRBV6-3 with TRBJ2-7; maybe TRBD1 (5 bases). Trimming took 0 bases from V and 2 from J, leaving 8 bases between them. This CDR3 spans 14 amino acids. Germline V gene data show CDR1 as MNHEY and CDR2 as SVGEGT.

This clonotype was observed a handful of times. The gene calls are TRBV14 and TRBJ1-1; D may be TRBD1 (5 bases). V was cut by 1 base and J by 3 bases, with 12 bases left in between. Germline assignment: CDR1 SGHDN and CDR2 FVKESK. The CDR3 runs to 15 residues. In DNA form, the CDR3 reads TGTGCCAGCAGCCAAGGTCCAGGGAGGGACACTGAAGCTTTCTTT. It yields the protein CASSQGPGRDTEAFF.

Ten or more counts support this clonotype. The V and J genes are TRBV20-1 and TRBJ2-7, with a tentative D call TRBD1 (5 bases). The germline V gene encodes CDR1 DFQATT and CDR2 SNEGSKA (reference sequence). V lost 1 base to trimming and J lost 6 bases, with 19 bases between them. This CDR3 is 15 amino acids long. CDR3 nucleotides: TGCAGTGCTAGAGTTTCCTCAGGGTTACCTGCCGAGCAGTACTTC. As protein: CSARVSSGLPAEQYF.

The chain joins TRBV20-1 to TRBJ1-1, with 11 bases lining up with TRBD1. V gave up 6 bases and J gave up 7 bases; unmatched junction bases: 10. CDR1 and CDR2 from the germline V gene are DFQATT and SNEGSKA (reference sequence). This CDR3 contains 14 residues. CDR3 sequence: CSARTGQGVYEAFF. The CDR3 DNA is TGCAGTGCGAGAACGGGACAGGGGGTTTATGAAGCTTTCTTT.

The chain links TRBV19 to TRBJ1-5; D not resolved. With 6 bases removed from V and 5 bases from J, the gap between germline ends came to 17 bases. Germline V CDR1 and CDR2: LNHDA, SQIVND (reference sequence). CDR3 length: 15 amino acids. Here the CDR3 DNA reads TGTGCCAGTAGACCTGGACCCTCCGCCGATCAGCCCCAGCATTTT. It translates to CASRPGPSADQPQHF.

The rearrangement uses TRBV20-1 and TRBJ2-7, with TRBD2 identical over 10 bases. The tail of the sequence fits TRBJ2-5 better, so the J call may be wrong. The germline gives CDR1 DFQATT, CDR2 SNEGSKA (reference sequence). This CDR3 spans 16 amino acids. The DNA of the CDR3 is TGCAGTGCTAGTCGAGCGGGAGGGGCCTTCGGAGAGACCCAGTACTTC. Its translation is CSASRAGGAFGETQYF.

This clonotype was found many times. The V and J genes are TRBV15 and TRBJ2-2, with D possibly being TRBD1 or TRBD2 (5 bases each). The CDR3 is made up of 15 amino acids. V was clipped by 5 bases and J by 1 base, with 11 bases between them. CDR1 and CDR2 (germline): LNHNV, YYDKDF (reference sequence). The chain's CDR3 is CATSPSGGNTGELFF. CDR3 DNA: TGTGCCACCAGCCCTTCTGGGGGGAACACCGGGGAGCTGTTTTTT.

This clonotype was observed at least ten times. The V and J genes are TRBV9 and TRBJ2-1, with 8 bases identical to TRBD1. The germline CDR1 and CDR2 sequences are SGDLS and YYNGEE. CDR3 length: 15 amino acids. V was clipped by 0 bases and J by 7 bases; unmatched bases: 6. The CDR3 nucleotides read TGTGCCAGCAGCGTAGAGGGACAGGTCATTAATGAGCAGTTCTTC. As protein: CASSVEGQVINEQFF.

This sequence joins TRBV11-2 and TRBJ2-5, with unresolved D. The CDR3 consists of 14 residues. V was pared by 5 bases and J by 5 bases, with 15 bases between. Germline V gene sequence: CDR1 SGHAT, CDR2 FQNNGV. The CDR3 region has the DNA TGTGCCAGCAGCCCTAGGACGCCAACGGAGACCCAGTACTTC. Its protein is CASSPRTPTETQYF.

This clonotype occurred many times. The chain recombines TRBV9 with TRBJ2-7; TRBD1 aligns across 9 bases. The CDR3 length is 14 residues. Trimming took 0 bases from V and 6 from J; bases not matched to a gene: 4. Germline loops: CDR1 SGDLS, CDR2 YYNGEE. This CDR3 reads CASSVVGQGGEQYF. The CDR3 nucleotides read TGTGCCAGCAGCGTAGTGGGACAGGGTGGCGAGCAGTACTTC.

This sequence joins TRBV27 and TRBJ2-1; 7 bases align to TRBD1. Trimming removed 6 bases from V and 4 bases from J; junction bases left unmatched: 9. The CDR3 length is 15 residues. Germline assignment: CDR1 MNHEY and CDR2 SMNVEV (reference sequence). DNA for the CDR3: TGTGCCAGCAGCATCGAGACAGGGACATACAATGAGCAGTTCTTC. This codes for CASSIETGTYNEQFF.

This clonotype was observed at least ten times. The chain uses TRBV20-1 and TRBJ2-3; D gene uncertain. V shed 6 bases and J shed 2 bases, with 18 bases lying between them. Germline lookup yields CDR1 DFQATT and CDR2 SNEGSKA (reference sequence). The CDR3 runs to 15 residues. The CDR3 coding sequence is TGCAGTGCCCAATTCCCCCAGGATATCACAGATACGCAGTATTTT. It encodes CSAQFPQDITDTQYF.

This clonotype was found a few times. CDR3 residues: CASSRDGTPTGELFF. The CDR3 bases are TGTGCCAGCAGCCGAGATGGGACACCCACCGGGGAGCTGTTTTTT. J is TRBJ2-2 and V is TRBV16; possible D gene TRBD1, 6 bases. The germline V and J ends were trimmed by 4 bases and 4 bases, with 13 bases remaining between them. This CDR3 has 15 residues. Germline values: CDR1 KGHSY, CDR2 FQNENV.